These T cell receptor beta chains were read from a single sample in a study of CD8 T cells in ankylosing spondylitis. Via MiXCR, TCRdb re-called the 5' RACE reads, giving one row per CDR3 protein. The sample has about 36,000 distinct CDR3 sequences; 8% to 13% are singletons. Sequenced: synovial fluid, either unsorted or a sorted T cell fraction (not recorded which). The source of these receptors is a male donor with ankylosing spondylitis. Each CDR3 is given with its conserved first and last residue. D genes are given only for firm matches. Not all rows give a size; the values are once, few, many and, for expanded clones, a class.

D gene: -
CDR3 length: 14
J gene: TRBJ2-5
clone size: many
V gene: TRBV20-1
CDR3 DNA: TGCAGTGCTAGTAGCCCAAGCGGCCTGGAGACCCAGTACTTC
CDR3 protein: CSASSPSGLETQYF

D gene: TRBD2
CDR3 length: 14
J gene: TRBJ2-1
clone size: many
V gene: TRBV28
CDR3 DNA: TGTGCCAGCAGTTTGAGACTAGCAGTCAATGAGCAGTTCTTC
CDR3 protein: CASSLRLAVNEQFF

D gene: -
CDR3 length: 11
J gene: TRBJ2-2
clone size: many
V gene: TRBV29-1
CDR3 DNA: TGCAGCGGGGTGTACACCGGGGAGCTGTTTTTT
CDR3 protein: CSGVYTGELFF

D gene: TRBD1
CDR3 length: 24
J gene: TRBJ2-6
clone size: -
V gene: TRBV2
CDR3 DNA: TGTGCCAGCAGTGGCCATCCCCTGGGGGACAGGGGGCATCAGGCTCTGAGGGGGGCCAACGTCCTGACTTTC
CDR3 protein: CASSGHPLGDRGHQALRGANVLTF

D gene: -
CDR3 length: 14
J gene: TRBJ2-2
clone size: -
V gene: TRBV7-3
CDR3 DNA: TGTGCCAGCAGCTTAGGACTAATCACCGGGGAGCTGTTTTTT
CDR3 protein: CASSLGLITGELFF

D gene: TRBD2
CDR3 length: 17
J gene: TRBJ2-7
clone size: few
V gene: TRBV4-1
CDR3 DNA: TGCGCCAGCAGCCCGTCCGGGGGGAAAAGGATGGACTACGAGCAGTACTTC
CDR3 protein: CASSPSGGKRMDYEQYF

D gene: TRBD1
CDR3 length: 15
J gene: TRBJ1-1
clone size: many
V gene: TRBV28
CDR3 DNA: TGTGCCAGCAGACCCAGGGGGGCCATGAACACTGAAGCTTTCTTT
CDR3 protein: CASRPRGAMNTEAFF

D gene: TRBD1
CDR3 length: 14
J gene: TRBJ2-7
clone size: many
V gene: TRBV19
CDR3 DNA: TGTGCCAGTAGTATCGGGACAGGGGGGTACGAGCAGTACTTC
CDR3 protein: CASSIGTGGYEQYF

D gene: TRBD1
CDR3 length: 15
J gene: TRBJ2-5
clone size: few
V gene: TRBV6-2/TRBV6-3
CDR3 DNA: TGTGCCAGCAGTACCCGGGACAGGGGTTCGGAGACCCAGTACTTC
CDR3 protein: CASSTRDRGSETQYF

D gene: -
CDR3 length: 13
J gene: TRBJ1-1
clone size: few
V gene: TRBV28
CDR3 DNA: TGTGCCGCAACCGAAATCTGGAAGACTGAAGCTTTCTTT
CDR3 protein: CAATEIWKTEAFF

D gene: -
CDR3 length: 13
J gene: TRBJ1-1
clone size: few
V gene: TRBV28
CDR3 DNA: TGTGCCAGCAACCGGGGGGCAAGGGCTGAAGCTTTCTTT
CDR3 protein: CASNRGARAEAFF

D gene: -
CDR3 length: 15
J gene: TRBJ2-2
clone size: few
V gene: TRBV12-3/TRBV12-4
CDR3 DNA: TGTGCCAGCAGTTTATCTAGGTGGAACACCGGGGAGCTGTTTTTT
CDR3 protein: CASSLSRWNTGELFF

D gene: -
CDR3 length: 16
J gene: TRBJ1-5
clone size: -
V gene: TRBV28
CDR3 DNA: TGTGCCAGCAGCCTTCTTGTTTTGGTTAGCAATCAGCCCCAGCATTTT
CDR3 protein: CASSLLVLVSNQPQHF

D gene: -
CDR3 length: 13
J gene: TRBJ2-7
clone size: few
V gene: TRBV19
CDR3 DNA: TGTGCCAGTGGTCAGTGGGCGCCTGGCGAGCAGTACTTC
CDR3 protein: CASGQWAPGEQYF

D gene: -
CDR3 length: 14
J gene: TRBJ1-5
clone size: -
V gene: TRBV5-1
CDR3 DNA: TGCGCCAGCAGCTTGTGGTCAGGTAATCAGCCCCAGCATTTT
CDR3 protein: CASSLWSGNQPQHF

D gene: -
CDR3 length: 8
J gene: TRBJ1-1
clone size: many
V gene: TRBV29-1
CDR3 DNA: TGCAGCGTTGATGGTACTTTCTTT
CDR3 protein: CSVDGTFF

D gene: TRBD1
CDR3 length: 12
J gene: TRBJ1-1
clone size: few
V gene: TRBV12-3/TRBV12-4
CDR3 DNA: TGTGCCACGCGACAGGGCCGCACTGAAGCTTTCTTT
CDR3 protein: CATRQGRTEAFF

D gene: -
CDR3 length: 11
J gene: TRBJ2-7
clone size: many
V gene: TRBV7-9
CDR3 DNA: TGTGCCAGCAGCACCCGGGACGAGCAGTACTTC
CDR3 protein: CASSTRDEQYF

D gene: TRBD2
CDR3 length: 15
J gene: TRBJ2-3
clone size: many
V gene: TRBV6-5
CDR3 DNA: TGTGCCAGCAGTTACCGGGGGGATCCCCCAGATACGCAGTATTTT
CDR3 protein: CASSYRGDPPDTQYF

D gene: -
CDR3 length: 13
J gene: TRBJ2-7
clone size: few
V gene: TRBV6-2/TRBV6-3
CDR3 DNA: TGTGCCAGTCAACGGGGGGCATCCTACGAGCAGTACTTC
CDR3 protein: CASQRGASYEQYF

D gene: -
CDR3 length: 13
J gene: TRBJ2-1
clone size: -
V gene: TRBV30
CDR3 DNA: TGTGCCTGGAGGAAAAGCTCCTACAATGAGCAGTTCTTC
CDR3 protein: CAWRKSSYNEQFF

D gene: -
CDR3 length: 15
J gene: TRBJ2-5
clone size: few
V gene: TRBV9
CDR3 DNA: TGTGCCAGCAGCGTAGCGACAGGATTCGGGGAGACCCAGTACTTC
CDR3 protein: CASSVATGFGETQYF

D gene: -
CDR3 length: 14
J gene: TRBJ2-3
clone size: many
V gene: TRBV6-1
CDR3 DNA: TGTGCCAGCAGGGAACAGGGAAATGCATATACGCAGTATTTT
CDR3 protein: CASREQGNAYTQYF

D gene: TRBD1
CDR3 length: 13
J gene: TRBJ1-1
clone size: many
V gene: TRBV7-9
CDR3 DNA: TGTGCCAGCAGCCCCCGGACAGGGGATGGAGCTTTCTTT
CDR3 protein: CASSPRTGDGAFF

D gene: -
CDR3 length: 13
J gene: TRBJ2-3
clone size: many
V gene: TRBV25-1
CDR3 DNA: TGTGCCAGCAGTTGGAGGGGCACAGATACGCAGTATTTT
CDR3 protein: CASSWRGTDTQYF

D gene: -
CDR3 length: 15
J gene: TRBJ2-1
clone size: few
V gene: TRBV24-1
CDR3 DNA: TGTGCCACCAGTGAACGTATGAGACAGCCCAATGAGCAGTTCTTC
CDR3 protein: CATSERMRQPNEQFF

D gene: TRBD1
CDR3 length: 18
J gene: TRBJ2-5
clone size: many
V gene: TRBV29-1
CDR3 DNA: TGCAGCGTTGAAAGCCAACAAAACTTGAGGGACAGTCAAGAGACCCAGTACTTC
CDR3 protein: CSVESQQNLRDSQETQYF

D gene: -
CDR3 length: 17
J gene: TRBJ2-1
clone size: -
V gene: TRBV5-5
CDR3 DNA: TGTGCCAGCAGCTTGTTGGGTACGGGAAGAGCATACAATGAGCAGTTCTTC
CDR3 protein: CASSLLGTGRAYNEQFF

D gene: -
CDR3 length: 14
J gene: TRBJ2-5
clone size: few
V gene: TRBV5-6
CDR3 DNA: TGTGCCAGCAGCTTGGTGGGTCTGGAAGAGACCCAGTACTTC
CDR3 protein: CASSLVGLEETQYF

D gene: -
CDR3 length: 14
J gene: TRBJ1-1
clone size: many
V gene: TRBV9
CDR3 DNA: TGTGCCAGCAGCGTAGTGAGTGGGCACACTGAAGCTTTCTTT
CDR3 protein: CASSVVSGHTEAFF

D gene: -
CDR3 length: 11
J gene: TRBJ1-1
clone size: -
V gene: TRBV29-1
CDR3 DNA: TGCAGCGCAGCAGTGGACACTGAAGCTTTCTTT
CDR3 protein: CSAAVDTEAFF

D gene: -
CDR3 length: 13
J gene: TRBJ2-3
clone size: many
V gene: TRBV7-7
CDR3 DNA: TGTGCTAGCAGCGGCGGAGCCACAGATACGCAGTATTTT
CDR3 protein: CASSGGATDTQYF

D gene: -
CDR3 length: 14
J gene: TRBJ1-4
clone size: -
V gene: TRBV7-9
CDR3 DNA: TGTGCCAGCAGCTTAGCCGGGGGAAGTGAAAAACTGTTTTTT
CDR3 protein: CASSLAGGSEKLFF

D gene: TRBD1
CDR3 length: 14
J gene: TRBJ1-3
clone size: many
V gene: TRBV12-3/TRBV12-4
CDR3 DNA: TGTGCCAGCAGGATACAGGGGGCCGGAAACACCATATATTTT
CDR3 protein: CASRIQGAGNTIYF

D gene: -
CDR3 length: 14
J gene: TRBJ2-7
clone size: few
V gene: TRBV4-3
CDR3 DNA: TGCGCCAGCAGCCAAGGGAGGGGGTCGAGCGAGCAGTACTTC
CDR3 protein: CASSQGRGSSEQYF

D gene: -
CDR3 length: 15
J gene: TRBJ2-7
clone size: many
V gene: TRBV11-2
CDR3 DNA: TGTGCCAGCAGCTTAGAAAGTGGGAGCTCCTACGAGCAGTACTTC
CDR3 protein: CASSLESGSSYEQYF

D gene: TRBD1
CDR3 length: 17
J gene: TRBJ2-6
clone size: -
V gene: TRBV11-2
CDR3 DNA: TGTGCCAGCAGACATGGGACAGGCCTTTCTGGGGCCAACGTCCTGACTTTC
CDR3 protein: CASRHGTGLSGANVLTF

D gene: -
CDR3 length: 14
J gene: TRBJ2-1
clone size: -
V gene: TRBV5-6
CDR3 DNA: TGTGCCAGCAGCTTGGGACTCAGGGACGGTGAGCAGTTCTTC
CDR3 protein: CASSLGLRDGEQFF

D gene: TRBD2
CDR3 length: 17
J gene: TRBJ2-5
clone size: -
V gene: TRBV6-5
CDR3 DNA: TGTGCCAGCAGTTACTCGGTGGTAGCGGGTATCCAAGAGACCCAGTACTTC
CDR3 protein: CASSYSVVAGIQETQYF

D gene: TRBD1
CDR3 length: 15
J gene: TRBJ2-1
clone size: few
V gene: TRBV12-3/TRBV12-4
CDR3 DNA: TGTGCCAGCACCCCAGGGGGCAGCTCCTACAATGAGCAGTTCTTC
CDR3 protein: CASTPGGSSYNEQFF

D gene: -
CDR3 length: 15
J gene: TRBJ2-7
clone size: -
V gene: TRBV5-6
CDR3 DNA: TGTGCCAGCAGCCCGCCGGACGGTCGATTCTACGAGCAGTACTTC
CDR3 protein: CASSPPDGRFYEQYF

D gene: -
CDR3 length: 12
J gene: TRBJ2-7
clone size: many
V gene: TRBV5-1
CDR3 DNA: TGCGCCAGCAGCTTGTCCCCGGACGAGCAGTACTTC
CDR3 protein: CASSLSPDEQYF

D gene: TRBD2
CDR3 length: 15
J gene: TRBJ2-5
clone size: -
V gene: TRBV28
CDR3 DNA: TGTGCCAGCACCGGCACCCGGGAGGGGTCTGAGACCCAGTACTTC
CDR3 protein: CASTGTREGSETQYF

D gene: -
CDR3 length: 15
J gene: TRBJ2-5
clone size: -
V gene: TRBV11-1
CDR3 DNA: TGTGCCAGCAGCGCGCGGGACACCTACCAAGAGACCCAGTACTTC
CDR3 protein: CASSARDTYQETQYF

D gene: -
CDR3 length: 16
J gene: TRBJ1-5
clone size: few
V gene: TRBV28
CDR3 DNA: TGTGCCAGCAGCCCCTCTCCCCCGAACAGCAATCAGCCCCAGCATTTT
CDR3 protein: CASSPSPPNSNQPQHF

D gene: TRBD1
CDR3 length: 15
J gene: TRBJ2-1
clone size: many
V gene: TRBV9
CDR3 DNA: TGTGCCAGCAGCTACGACAGGGCGTTACACAATGAGCAGTTCTTC
CDR3 protein: CASSYDRALHNEQFF

D gene: TRBD1
CDR3 length: 16
J gene: TRBJ2-3
clone size: medium-sized
V gene: TRBV6-4
CDR3 DNA: TGTGCCAGCACCATACTCCGGACAGGGGGCACAGATACGCAGTATTTT
CDR3 protein: CASTILRTGGTDTQYF

D gene: TRBD2
CDR3 length: 13
J gene: TRBJ2-7
clone size: many
V gene: TRBV27
CDR3 DNA: TGTGCCAGCAGTTTGGGGTCTAGCGGCGAGCAGTACTTC
CDR3 protein: CASSLGSSGEQYF

D gene: -
CDR3 length: 14
J gene: TRBJ1-4
clone size: medium-sized
V gene: TRBV28
CDR3 DNA: TGTGCCAGCAGACGGACAGTGGGTCGTGAAAAACTGTTTTTT
CDR3 protein: CASRRTVGREKLFF

D gene: -
CDR3 length: 14
J gene: TRBJ2-1
clone size: many
V gene: TRBV11-3
CDR3 DNA: TGTGCCAGCAGCTTAGGGCCGCTAGCGAATGAGCAGTTCTTC
CDR3 protein: CASSLGPLANEQFF

D gene: -
CDR3 length: 14
J gene: TRBJ2-5
clone size: few
V gene: TRBV5-5
CDR3 DNA: TGTGCCAGCAGCTCCAATAGCGGCCAAGAGACCCAGTACTTC
CDR3 protein: CASSSNSGQETQYF

D gene: TRBD1
CDR3 length: 14
J gene: TRBJ1-2
clone size: few
V gene: TRBV29-1
CDR3 DNA: TGCAGCGTTGAAGATGGGACAGACCGCTATGGCTACACCTTC
CDR3 protein: CSVEDGTDRYGYTF

D gene: -
CDR3 length: 14
J gene: TRBJ2-1
clone size: -
V gene: TRBV7-3
CDR3 DNA: TGTGCCAGCAGCTTAACGTTAGGGGGGAATGAGCAGTTCTTC
CDR3 protein: CASSLTLGGNEQFF

D gene: -
CDR3 length: 16
J gene: TRBJ2-2
clone size: many
V gene: TRBV12-3/TRBV12-4
CDR3 DNA: TGTGCCAGCAGTTTCTACGGGGGCGCGAACACCGGGGAGCTGTTTTTT
CDR3 protein: CASSFYGGANTGELFF

D gene: TRBD1
CDR3 length: 16
J gene: TRBJ1-2
clone size: few
V gene: TRBV5-8
CDR3 DNA: TGTGCCAGCAACCTGGACAGGGAGTGGTCGAACTATGGCTACACCTTC
CDR3 protein: CASNLDREWSNYGYTF

D gene: -
CDR3 length: 13
J gene: TRBJ1-1
clone size: many
V gene: TRBV12-3/TRBV12-4
CDR3 DNA: TGTGCCAGCAGTTTACGGCCAGACAAAAGTACTTTCTTT
CDR3 protein: CASSLRPDKSTFF

D gene: -
CDR3 length: 13
J gene: TRBJ2-2
clone size: many
V gene: TRBV28
CDR3 DNA: TGTGCCAGCAGTAAAGGGGTTTACGGGGAGCTGTTTTTT
CDR3 protein: CASSKGVYGELFF

D gene: -
CDR3 length: 21
J gene: TRBJ2-1
clone size: many
V gene: TRBV4-1
CDR3 DNA: TGCGCCAGCAGCCAAGTTTCTTATTTGGGCAGGGAACCCACCAGTTACAATGAGCAGTTCTTC
CDR3 protein: CASSQVSYLGREPTSYNEQFF